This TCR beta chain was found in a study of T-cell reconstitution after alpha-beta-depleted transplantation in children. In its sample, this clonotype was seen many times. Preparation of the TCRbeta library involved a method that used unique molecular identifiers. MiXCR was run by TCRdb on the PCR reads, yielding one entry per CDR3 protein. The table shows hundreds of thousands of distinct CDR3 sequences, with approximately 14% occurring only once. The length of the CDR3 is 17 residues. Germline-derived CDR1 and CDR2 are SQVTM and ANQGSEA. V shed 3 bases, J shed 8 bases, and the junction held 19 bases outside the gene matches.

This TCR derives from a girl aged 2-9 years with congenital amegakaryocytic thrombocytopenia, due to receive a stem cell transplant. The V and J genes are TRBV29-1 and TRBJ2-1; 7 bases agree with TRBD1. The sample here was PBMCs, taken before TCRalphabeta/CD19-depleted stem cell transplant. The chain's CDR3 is CSVDRGTASSLNDEQFF. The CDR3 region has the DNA TGCAGCGTTGACCGAGGGACAGCTTCTTCTCTTAATGATGAGCAGTTCTTC.